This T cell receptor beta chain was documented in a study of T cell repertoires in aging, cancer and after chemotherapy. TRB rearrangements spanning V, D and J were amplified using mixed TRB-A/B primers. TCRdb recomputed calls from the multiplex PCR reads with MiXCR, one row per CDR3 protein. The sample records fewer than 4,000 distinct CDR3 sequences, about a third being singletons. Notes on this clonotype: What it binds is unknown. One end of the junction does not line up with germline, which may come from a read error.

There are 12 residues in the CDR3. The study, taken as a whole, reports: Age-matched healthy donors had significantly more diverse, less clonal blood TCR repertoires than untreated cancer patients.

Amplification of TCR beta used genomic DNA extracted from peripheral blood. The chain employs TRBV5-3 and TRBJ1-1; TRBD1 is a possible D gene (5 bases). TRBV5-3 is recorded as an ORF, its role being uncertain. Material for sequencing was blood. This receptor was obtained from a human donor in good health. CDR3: CASSLSGAPAFF. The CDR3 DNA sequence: TGCGCCAGCAGCTTGAGCGGGGCTCCAGCTTTCTTT.